This T cell receptor beta chain was found in a study of PD-1 blockade in classical Hodgkin lymphoma. Study as a whole: Every 2 weeks, patients got 3 mg/kg intravenous nivolumab.

By share of the sample, this clone is medium-sized (0.01 to 0.1%). What it binds is not known. Study outcomes and limitations: The diversity seen at baseline in complete responders resembled that of newly diagnosed patients.

In every patient, relapse followed autologous stem cell transplantation, while exposure to brentuximab vedotin differed. CDR3 length equals 16 residues. CDR1 SGHDT and CDR2 YYEEEE come from the germline V gene. V was clipped by 3 bases and J by 8 bases, with 20 bases between them. Repertoires were generated with immunoSEQ multiplex PCR, while TCRdb's copy carries only in-frame clones and drops some. The sample gives 29,000 or so clones, roughly 70% of which show up once; roughly 3% is in the top ten. The origin of this receptor is a human donor with classical Hodgkin lymphoma. The V gene is TRBV5-6, the J gene TRBJ1-4; D call uncertain. Specimen: peripheral blood mononuclear cells (PBMCs), collected before the second cycle of nivolumab. The CDR3 nucleotides read TGTGCCAGCAGCTCCCTTGTGGGTGGGGTCGGAGAAAAACTGTTTTTT. Protein: CASSSLVGGVGEKLFF.